This TCR beta chain comes out of a study of T cell responses to AZD1222 COVID-19 vaccine. Broader study findings: Breadth and depth of Spike-specific TCRs rose after two AZD1222 doses. After the peak T cell response, and only then, were repertoires sampled. Mapped onto spike, vaccine-associated CD4 TCRs spanned it and were dominant at 160-218 and 743-854. Among the donors, most were white British and more were female, and clonal diversity was possibly underestimated.

TCRdb's table, derived via immunoSEQ multiplex PCR, lists solely in-frame clones and lacks some. Of more than 85,000 clones in the sample, about 85% are singletons; the top ten hold less than 3.5%. CDR3 size: 17 residues. The V and J ends lost 0 bases and 2 bases, in that order; junction bases with no gene match: 7. Germline CDR1 reads SGHTA; CDR2 reads FQGTGA. With respect to this clone: Its antigen is unknown.

This clonotype originated in an adult in good health. This sequence joins TRBV7-3 and TRBJ2-1; 7 bases agree with TRBD2. The sample was peripheral blood, taken on day 0 of AZD1222 vaccination. For the CDR3, the DNA is TGTGCCAGCAGCTTAACGTCTAGCGGACCCCCCTACAATGAGCAGTTCTTC. It translates to CASSLTSSGPPYNEQFF.